This T cell receptor (beta chain) was sequenced for a study of blood T cell repertoires in COVID-19. TCRdb's copy holds only in-frame clones and misses some; the assay was immunoSEQ multiplex PCR. The profile shows fewer than 250,000 clones, more than 75% of them singletons. Sequencing was performed on PBMCs or T cells enriched from blood (not recorded which). The source is a young man in a cohort exposed to, infected with or recovered from COVID-19 (not recorded which).

This CDR3 is CATSLRGSGEKLFF. DNA for the CDR3: TGTGCCACCAGCTTGAGGGGGTCGGGTGAAAAACTGTTTTTT. The V gene is TRBV15, the J gene TRBJ1-4, with D possibly matching TRBD1 (6 bases). The V end was cut by 5 bases, the J end by 7 bases, with 14 bases between. The CDR3 length is 14 residues. Germline V gene sequence: CDR1 LNHNV, CDR2 YYDKDF (reference sequence). The complete variable domain, with remaining parts taken from reference TRBV15 and TRBJ1-4, reads DAMVIQNPRYQVTQFGKPVTLSCSQTLNHNVMYWYQQKSSQAPKLLFHYYDKDFNNEADTPDNFQSRRPNTSFCFLDIRSPGLGDTAMYLCATSLRGSGEKLFFGSGTQLSVL.